This T cell receptor (beta chain) was recovered during a study of cytomegalovirus exposure and HLA in healthy donors. A remark on this clone: Other DNA sequences within the sample encode an identical CDR3.

60 Vbeta and 13 Jbeta primers were used in PCR. Sequenced by immunoSEQ multiplex PCR; TCRdb stores in-frame clones only, minus some. The table has tens of thousands of clones, about 66% seen once. The V gene end was trimmed by 6 bases and the J gene end by 0 bases; junction bases not matched to a gene: 2. Germline V gene lookup returns CDR1 SNHLY and CDR2 FYNNEI. This CDR3 has 13 amino acids. The clonotype was recovered from a man in his forties or fifties in good health and CMV-seropositive. The sequenced sample was PBMCs. The V call is TRBV2, the J call TRBJ2-7; TRBD1 agrees at 7 bases. Here the CDR3 reads CASRTGSSYEQYF. The CDR3 DNA reads as TGTGCCAGCAGGACAGGGTCCTCCTACGAGCAGTACTTC.